What follows are 16 T cell receptor beta chains derived from one specimen sequenced in a study of radiation and T cells in renal cell carcinoma. Time point specified: blood 2 weeks post-SBRT. The treatment: 15 Gy SBRT to primary tumor, nephrectomy 4 weeks later. Generated by immunoSEQ multiplex PCR, the TCRdb table keeps only in-frame clones and is missing some. The table lists roughly 60,000 clones, around 80% of them singletons. Sequencing used blood, obtained from a patient whose treatment included radiotherapy and nephrectomy. These receptors were obtained from a man between 60 and 70 years old with renal cell carcinoma.

The chain is built from TRBV2 and TRBJ2-4; a possible D gene is TRBD1 (5 bases). The germline gives CDR1 SNHLY, CDR2 FYNNEI. This CDR3 is built from 16 residues. V was pared by 6 bases and J by 0 bases, with 15 bases between. The CDR3 nucleotides read TGTGCCAGCAGGGAACAGGTGAGGATAGCCAAAAACATTCAGTACTTC. The encoded protein is CASREQVRIAKNIQYF.

The rearrangement joins TRBV4-2 to TRBJ2-6, with D tentatively TRBD2 (5 bases). Trimming pared 1 base from V and 3 bases from J, leaving 7 bases between. Per germline, CDR1 LGHNA and CDR2 YNFKEQ. The CDR3 length is 15 residues. The CDR3 sequence is CASSQAGGGANVLTF. The CDR3 nucleotides are TGTGCCAGCAGCCAAGCTGGAGGTGGGGCCAACGTCCTGACTTTC.

V usage is TRBV28 and J usage is TRBJ1-5, with a weak D call TRBD1 (5 bases). Per germline, CDR1 MDHEN and CDR2 SYDVKM. The CDR3 has 15 residues. Deletions cut 5 bases from V and 11 bases from J, with 22 bases between. The CDR3 sequence is CASSLGTDPPSAQHF. The CDR3 DNA reads as TGTGCCAGCAGTCTCGGGACGGACCCCCCGTCGGCCCAGCATTTT.

This chain uses TRBV7-2 with TRBJ2-2, with a weak D call TRBD2 (5 bases). The CDR3 length is 14 residues. Trimming took off 4 bases at V and 8 bases at J, with 14 bases between the two ends. The V gene's germline CDR1 is SGHTA and CDR2 FQGNSA. The CDR3 DNA sequence: TGTGCCAGCAGCTCCGACCGGGAAAAGGGGGAGCTGTTTTTT. This translates into CASSSDREKGELFF.

The CDR3 nucleotides read TGTGCCAGCAGCGTAGAGCCTAGCGCGCCTGAGCAGTTCTTC. Translating gives CASSVEPSAPEQFF. V gene TRBV9 combines with J gene TRBJ2-1; D perhaps matches TRBD2 (6 bases). From germline, CDR1 is SGDLS and CDR2 YYNGEE. CDR3 size: 14 residues. Trimming removed 0 bases from V and 9 bases from J, with 13 bases in between.

V usage is TRBV29-1 and J usage is TRBJ1-2; D uncertain. The CDR3 runs 11 residues. Germline lookup yields CDR1 SQVTM and CDR2 ANQGSEA. V was trimmed by 3 bases and J by 4 bases, leaving 6 bases between them. CDR3 coding DNA: TGCAGCGTTGACCAGCTCTATGGCTACACCTTC. Encoded protein: CSVDQLYGYTF.

The rearrangement links TRBV11-3 to TRBJ2-7; 7 bases map to TRBD1. CDR1 and CDR2 from the germline V gene are SGHNT and YENEEA. The CDR3 is 15 residues long. The trim removed 1 base at V and 2 bases at J, leaving 5 bases unmatched. The DNA for the CDR3 is TGTGCCAGCAGCTTAGGCGGACAGGAGACCTACGAGCAGTACTTC. Translation gives CASSLGGQETYEQYF.

This rearrangement joins TRBV7-2 to TRBJ2-1; D might be TRBD1 or TRBD2, each matching 6 bases. Trimming took 1 base from V and 9 from J, leaving 10 bases between them. Germline loops: CDR1 SGHTA, CDR2 FQGNSA. CDR3 size: 13 residues. The CDR3, as DNA: TGTGCCAGCAGCTTAGACTGGGGGGCTGAGCAGTTCTTC. This translates into CASSLDWGAEQFF.

This chain links TRBV19 with TRBJ1-3; D call uncertain. Trimming cost V 3 bases and J 0 bases, with 15 bases left between them. Per the germline V gene, CDR1 is LNHDA and CDR2 is SQIVND (reference sequence). The CDR3 runs to 17 residues. The CDR3 reads CASSIFNSVASGNTIYF. DNA of the CDR3: TGTGCCAGTAGTATCTTTAACTCGGTTGCCTCTGGAAACACCATATATTTT.

The chain recombines TRBV7-6 with TRBJ2-1; 11 bases fit TRBD2. This CDR3 comprises 15 residues. The germline gives CDR1 SGHVS, CDR2 FNYEAQ. The V gene end was trimmed by 1 base and the J gene end by 8 bases; junction bases not matched to a gene: 4. The CDR3 here is CASSLDSGGAYEQFF. CDR3 in DNA: TGTGCCAGCAGCTTAGATAGCGGGGGGGCCTATGAGCAGTTCTTC. Full variable domain (outside the CDR3, taken from reference TRBV7-6 and TRBJ2-1): GAGVSQSPRYKVTKRGQDVALRCDPISGHVSLYWYRQALGQGPEFLTYFNYEAQQDKSGLPNDRFSAERPEGSISTLTIQRTEQRDSAMYRCASSLDSGGAYEQFFGPGTRLTVL.

This clone was found a few times. This sequence joins TRBV10-1 and TRBJ1-4; 9 nucleotides match TRBD1. The germline V gene has CDR1 WNHNN and CDR2 SYGVQD (reference sequence). V dropped 3 bases and J dropped 7; count of bases not matched to a gene: 3. The CDR3 runs 14 residues. CDR3 loop: CASSDPGQGEKLFF. For the CDR3, the DNA is TGCGCCAGCAGTGATCCGGGACAGGGTGAAAAACTGTTTTTT.

The V call is TRBV29-1, the J call TRBJ2-1; D gene ambiguous. CDR3 length: 10 amino acids. CDR1 is SQVTM, CDR2 ANQGSEA, per germline. Trimming left V 4 bases short and J 9 bases short, with 7 bases between. CDR3 protein: CSVVAFEQFF. The CDR3 nucleotides read TGCAGCGTTGTTGCGTTTGAGCAGTTCTTC.

The chain employs TRBV30 and TRBJ1-2; D is undetermined. The V end was cut by 2 bases, the J end by 2 bases, with 9 bases between. Per the germline V gene, CDR1 is GTSNPN and CDR2 is SVGIG (reference sequence). The CDR3 sequence is 13 residues long. In DNA, the CDR3 is TGTGCCTGGAGTTTCGGGGAAAACTATGGCTACACCTTC. Translating it yields CAWSFGENYGYTF.

The gene calls are TRBV5-1 and TRBJ2-5; the match to TRBD1 covers 7 bases. Per the germline V gene, CDR1 is SGHRS and CDR2 is YFSETQ. The CDR3 totals 14 residues. With V trimmed by 3 bases and J by 2 bases, 4 bases remained unmatched. The CDR3 region is CASSSGTAQETQYF. The CDR3 coding sequence is TGCGCCAGCAGCTCGGGGACAGCACAAGAGACCCAGTACTTC.

The chain couples TRBV6-5 to TRBJ1-5; maybe TRBD1 (5 bases). This CDR3 is built from 13 residues. With 7 bases removed from V and 3 bases from J, the gap between germline ends came to 10 bases. Germline V lookup: CDR1 MNHEY, CDR2 SVGAGI. CDR3: CASTLTDNQPQHF. In DNA, the CDR3 is TGTGCCAGCACCTTGACAGACAATCAGCCCCAGCATTTT.

The chain links TRBV11-1 to TRBJ2-7, with D tentatively TRBD1 (6 bases). Trimming stripped 2 bases from V and 7 bases from J, with 6 bases between. The CDR3 consists of 11 residues. CDR1 and CDR2 from the germline V gene are SGHAT and FQDESV (reference sequence). In DNA form, the CDR3 reads TGTGCCAGCAGCTTAAGGGGGGAGCAGTACTTC. It encodes CASSLRGEQYF.